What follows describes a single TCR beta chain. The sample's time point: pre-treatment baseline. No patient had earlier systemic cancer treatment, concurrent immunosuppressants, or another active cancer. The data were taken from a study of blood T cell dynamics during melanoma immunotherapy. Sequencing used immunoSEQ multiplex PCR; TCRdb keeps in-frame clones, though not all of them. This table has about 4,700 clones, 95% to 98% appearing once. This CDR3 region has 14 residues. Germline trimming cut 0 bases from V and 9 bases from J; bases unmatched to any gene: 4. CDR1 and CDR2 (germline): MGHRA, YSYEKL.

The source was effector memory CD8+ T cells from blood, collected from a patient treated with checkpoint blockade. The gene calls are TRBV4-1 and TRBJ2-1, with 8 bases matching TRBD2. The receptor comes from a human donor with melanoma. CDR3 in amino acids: CASSQDGAGGEQFF. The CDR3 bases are TGCGCCAGCAGCCAAGATGGGGCGGGGGGTGAGCAGTTCTTC.